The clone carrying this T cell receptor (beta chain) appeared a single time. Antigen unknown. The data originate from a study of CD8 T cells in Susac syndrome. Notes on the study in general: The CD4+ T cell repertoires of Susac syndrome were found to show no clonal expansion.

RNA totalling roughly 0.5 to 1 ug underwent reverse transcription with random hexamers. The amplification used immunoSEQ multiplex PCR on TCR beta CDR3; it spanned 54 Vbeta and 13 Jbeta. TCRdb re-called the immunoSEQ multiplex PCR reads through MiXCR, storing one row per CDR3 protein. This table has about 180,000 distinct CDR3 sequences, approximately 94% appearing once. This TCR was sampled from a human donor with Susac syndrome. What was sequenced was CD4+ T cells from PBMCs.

The DNA of the CDR3 is TGTGCCAGCAGCCCGACAGGGGACTCCTACGAGCAGTACTTC. Its protein is CASSPTGDSYEQYF. This chain uses TRBV5-4 with TRBJ2-7; 8 bases fit TRBD1. CDR3 length: 14 amino acids. CDR1 is SGHNT, CDR2 YYREEE, per germline (reference sequence). V gave up 4 bases and J gave up 0 bases; unmatched junction bases: 3. The full variable domain, completed using reference TRBV5-4 and TRBJ2-7, is ETGVTQSPTHLIKTRGQQVTLRCSSQSGHNTVSWYQQALGQGPQFIFQYYREEENGRGNFPPRFSGLQFPNYSSELNVNALELDDSALYLCASSPTGDSYEQYFGPGTRLTVT.